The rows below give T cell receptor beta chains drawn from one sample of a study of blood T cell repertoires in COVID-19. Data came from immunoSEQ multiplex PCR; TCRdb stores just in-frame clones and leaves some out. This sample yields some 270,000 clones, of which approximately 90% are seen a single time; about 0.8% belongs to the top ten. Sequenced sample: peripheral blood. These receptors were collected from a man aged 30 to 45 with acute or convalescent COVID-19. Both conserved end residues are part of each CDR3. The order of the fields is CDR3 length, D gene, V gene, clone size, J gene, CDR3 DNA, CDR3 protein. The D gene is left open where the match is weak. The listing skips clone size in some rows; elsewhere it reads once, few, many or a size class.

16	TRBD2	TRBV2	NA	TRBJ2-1	TGTGCCAGCAGTGATTTTGGCGGGGGGGCCCCCAATGAGCAGTTCTTC	CASSDFGGGAPNEQFF
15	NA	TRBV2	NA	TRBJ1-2	TGTGCCAGCAGTCCCCGGACAGCCCTCGGGAATGGCTACACCTTC	CASSPRTALGNGYTF
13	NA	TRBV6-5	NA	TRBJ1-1	TGTGCCAGCTCCCGGGAGATGAACACTGAAGCTTTCTTT	CASSREMNTEAFF
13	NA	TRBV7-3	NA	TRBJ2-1	TGTGCCAGCAGCGAAGGGGGATACAATGAGCAGTTCTTC	CASSEGGYNEQFF
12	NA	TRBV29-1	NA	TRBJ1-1	TGCAGCGTTGAATCAAACAGCCGGGAAGCTTTCTTT	CSVESNSREAFF
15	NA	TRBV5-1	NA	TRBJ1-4	TGCGCCAGCAGCTCCTCGGGTTCTGCTAATGAAAAACTGTTTTTT	CASSSSGSANEKLFF
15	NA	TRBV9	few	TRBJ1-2	TGTGCCAGCAGCGTAGATGCAGGGGTTAGGTGGAGCTACACCTTC	CASSVDAGVRWSYTF
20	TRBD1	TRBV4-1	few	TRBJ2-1	TGCGCCAGCAGCCAAGATGAGGGACAGATCATCCTAGCCCGACCGGGAGAGCAGTTCTTC	CASSQDEGQIILARPGEQFF
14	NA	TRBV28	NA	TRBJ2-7	TGTGCCAGCCAAATGGGGGGGCTCTCCTACGAGCAGTACTTC	CASQMGGLSYEQYF
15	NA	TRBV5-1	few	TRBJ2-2	TGCGCCAGCAGCCGGACCGGGGTGAATACCGGGGAGCTGTTTTTT	CASSRTGVNTGELFF
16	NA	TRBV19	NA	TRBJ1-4	TGTGCCAGTAGTATAGGTCGCGGGAGTGGCGAACGTAGACTGTTTTTT	CASSIGRGSGERRLFF
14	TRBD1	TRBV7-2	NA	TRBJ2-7	TGTGCCAGCAATGGACAGGGGGCGGCGTACGAGCAGTACTTC	CASNGQGAAYEQYF
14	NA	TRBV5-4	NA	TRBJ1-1	TGTGCCAGCAGCCCACTACAGGGGAACACTGAAGCTTTCTTT	CASSPLQGNTEAFF
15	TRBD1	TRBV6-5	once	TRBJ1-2	TGTGCCGTCGGGGACAGGGGGCTGGTCGACTATGGCTACACCTTC	CAVGDRGLVDYGYTF
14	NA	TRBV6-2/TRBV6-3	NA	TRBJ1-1	TGTGCCAGCAGTTCCGCCACACGTGACACTGAAGCTTTCTTT	CASSSATRDTEAFF
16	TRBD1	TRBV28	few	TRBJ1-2	TGTGCCAGCAGTTTAACTTTGAGGGGGACAGACTATGGCTACACCTTC	CASSLTLRGTDYGYTF
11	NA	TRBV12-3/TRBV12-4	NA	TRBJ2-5	TGTGCCAGCAGCGGTGAGGAGACCCAGTACTTC	CASSGEETQYF
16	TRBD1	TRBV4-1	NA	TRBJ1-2	TGCGCCAGCAGCCATTCAACCCGGACAGGGTACTATGGCTACACCTTC	CASSHSTRTGYYGYTF
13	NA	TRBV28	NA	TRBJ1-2	TGTGCCAGCAAGACGACGGGGAACTATGGCTACACCTTC	CASKTTGNYGYTF
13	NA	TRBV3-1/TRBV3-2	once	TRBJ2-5	TGTGCCAGCAGCCAAGGGCCTCTCAGTGCCCAGTACTTC	CASSQGPLSAQYF
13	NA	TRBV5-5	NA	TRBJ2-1	TGTGCCAGCGGATTGGCAGTTCTCAATGAGCAGTTCTTC	CASGLAVLNEQFF
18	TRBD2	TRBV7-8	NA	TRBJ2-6	TGTGCCAGCAGCGCCCGACTAGCGGGAGCGACTGGGGCCAACGTCCTGACTTTC	CASSARLAGATGANVLTF
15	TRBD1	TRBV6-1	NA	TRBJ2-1	TGTGCCAGCAGTGATCCTAACAGGGGGCGGAATGAGCAGTTCTTC	CASSDPNRGRNEQFF
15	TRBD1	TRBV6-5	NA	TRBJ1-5	TGTGCCAGCAGCCGTCAGGGGGCAGGCAATCAGCCCCAGCATTTT	CASSRQGAGNQPQHF
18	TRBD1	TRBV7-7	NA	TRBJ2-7	TGTGCTAGCAGCTTAAACGAGACAGGGGGTACTTATTCCTACGAGCAGTACTTC	CASSLNETGGTYSYEQYF
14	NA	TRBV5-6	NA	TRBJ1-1	TGTGCCAGCAGCTTGGGGAGAAGAAACACTGAAGCTTTCTTT	CASSLGRRNTEAFF
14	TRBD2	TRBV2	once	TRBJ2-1	TGTGCCAGCATGAGACTAGCGGTCAACAATGAGCAGTTCTTC	CASMRLAVNNEQFF
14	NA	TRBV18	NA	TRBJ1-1	TGTGCCAGCTCTCGGGATAACCATGTCACTGAAGCTTTCTTT	CASSRDNHVTEAFF
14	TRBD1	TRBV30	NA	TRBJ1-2	TGTGCCTGGAGGAGACAGGGGGCATGGTATGGCTACACCTTC	CAWRRQGAWYGYTF
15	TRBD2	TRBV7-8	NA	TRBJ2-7	TGTGCCAGCAGCTCGCTAGCGGTTAGCTCCTACGAGCAGTACTTC	CASSSLAVSSYEQYF
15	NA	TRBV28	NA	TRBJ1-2	TGTGCCAGCACCGTTGCAGCGGGACGGGTATATGGCTACACCTTC	CASTVAAGRVYGYTF
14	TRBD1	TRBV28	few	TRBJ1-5	TGTGCCAGCAGACAGGGGGCCGGCAATCAGCCCCAGCATTTT	CASRQGAGNQPQHF
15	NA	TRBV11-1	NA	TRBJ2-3	TGTGCCAGCAGCTACTCTATCGAGGGCACAGATACGCAGTATTTT	CASSYSIEGTDTQYF
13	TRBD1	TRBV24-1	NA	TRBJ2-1	TGTGCCACCAGTGATCTCTCGGGACAGTCGCAGTTCTTC	CATSDLSGQSQFF
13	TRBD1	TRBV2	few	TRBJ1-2	TGTGCCAGCAGTGGACAGGGAGCTGGAGGCTACACCTTC	CASSGQGAGGYTF
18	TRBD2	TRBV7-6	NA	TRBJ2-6	TGTGCCAGCAGCTCCAGAATAGCGGGTAACTCTGGGGCCAACGTCCTGACTTTC	CASSSRIAGNSGANVLTF
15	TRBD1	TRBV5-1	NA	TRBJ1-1	TGCGCCAGCAGCAGGGGGGACAGGGGAGGCACTGAAGCTTTCTTT	CASSRGDRGGTEAFF
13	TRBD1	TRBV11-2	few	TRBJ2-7	TGTGCCAGCAGCTCAACGACAGGGACCGAGCAGTACTTC	CASSSTTGTEQYF
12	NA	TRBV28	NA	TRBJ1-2	TGTGCCAGCAGTTTCTCGGGTTATGGCTACACCTTC	CASSFSGYGYTF
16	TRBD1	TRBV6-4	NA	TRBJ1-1	TGTGCCAGCAGATTAACCTACAGGGGTCGGGACACTGAAGCTTTCTTT	CASRLTYRGRDTEAFF
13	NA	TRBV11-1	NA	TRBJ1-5	TGTGCCAGCAGCTTACGGGGGGACCAGCCCCAGCATTTT	CASSLRGDQPQHF
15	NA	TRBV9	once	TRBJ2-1	TGTGCCAGCAGCGTAGGAGGTTTTCTATACAATGAGCAGTTCTTC	CASSVGGFLYNEQFF
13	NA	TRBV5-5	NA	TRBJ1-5	TGTGCCAGCAGCCGGGACTTAAATCAGCCCCAGCATTTT	CASSRDLNQPQHF